These 8 T cell receptor beta chains share one sample of origin, sequenced in a study of cytomegalovirus exposure and HLA in healthy donors. A multiplex PCR was run with 60 Vbeta primers and 13 Jbeta primers. This table comes from immunoSEQ multiplex PCR, and its TCRdb copy is limited to in-frame clones, with some not included. The profile covers some 220,000 clones, with around 89% appearing a single time and 1% taken by the ten largest. Input material: PBMCs. The receptors shown here come from a woman between 18 and 29 years old in good health and CMV-seronegative.

V and J are TRBV4-3 and TRBJ2-5, with 9 bases lining up with TRBD1. The CDR3 loop spans 21 amino acids. Germline assignment: CDR1 LGHNA and CDR2 YSLEER. V lost 1 base and J lost 3; bases outside the gene matches: 21. CDR3 protein: CASSQAGTGRVGPSRKETQYF. The DNA of the CDR3 is TGCGCCAGCAGCCAAGCTGGGACAGGGAGGGTTGGGCCCTCGCGGAAAGAGACCCAGTACTTC.

The chain recombines TRBV5-4 with TRBJ2-1; 8 positions match TRBD2. CDR1 and CDR2 (germline): SGHNT, YYREEE (reference sequence). With V trimmed by 6 bases and J by 2 bases, 19 bases remained unmatched. This CDR3 contains 19 residues. The CDR3 reads CASTSSMRWRGDAYNEQFF. CDR3 coding DNA: TGTGCCAGCACCTCCTCTATGCGTTGGCGGGGGGATGCCTACAATGAGCAGTTCTTC. Together with reference TRBV5-4 and TRBJ2-1, the CDR3 gives the full variable domain: ETGVTQSPTHLIKTRGQQVTLRCSSQSGHNTVSWYQQALGQGPQFIFQYYREEENGRGNFPPRFSGLQFPNYSSELNVNALELDDSALYLCASTSSMRWRGDAYNEQFFGPGTRLTVL.

Note on this clone: One end of the junction does not line up with germline, which may come from a read error. This chain connects TRBV7-9 to TRBJ2-2; D call uncertain. Germline CDR1 is SEHNR and CDR2 is FQNEAQ (reference sequence). The CDR3 runs to 15 residues. CDR3 nucleotides: TGTTCCAGCAGCGTAGGGTCAGGCCGGACCGGGGAGCTGTTTTTT. Translated, it gives CSSSVGSGRTGELFF.

In DNA, the CDR3 is TGTGCCAGCTCGGAGGGGCTGAGGGGCGAAGCTTTCTTT. It yields the protein CASSEGLRGEAFF. V and J are TRBV18 and TRBJ1-1, with a weak D call TRBD1 (5 bases). The CDR3 runs 13 residues. V was clipped by 6 bases and J by 8 bases, with 16 bases between them. Germline V CDR1 and CDR2: KGHSH, LQKENI.

This chain joins TRBV7-9 and TRBJ2-1, with 7 bases lining up with TRBD1. J gave up 4 bases and V 3 bases, and 6 bases lay outside the gene matches. This CDR3 is built from 15 residues. CDR1 SEHNR and CDR2 FQNEAQ come from the germline V gene (reference sequence). This CDR3 is CASSFIGGQYNEQFF. Here the CDR3 DNA reads TGTGCCAGCAGCTTCATTGGGGGACAGTACAATGAGCAGTTCTTC. Combining the CDR3 with reference TRBV7-9 and TRBJ2-1 gives the whole variable domain DTGVSQNPRHKITKRGQNVTFRCDPISEHNRLYWYRQTLGQGPEFLTYFQNEAQLEKSRLLSDRFSAERPKGSFSTLEIQRTEQGDSAMYLCASSFIGGQYNEQFFGPGTRLTVL.

V and J are TRBV5-1 and TRBJ1-2; D unresolved. V gave up 3 bases and J gave up 3 bases, with 15 bases separating them. The CDR3 length is 15 residues. Germline V gene data show CDR1 as SGHRS and CDR2 as YFSETQ. DNA for the CDR3: TGCGCCAGCAGCTCGGCCCGAGGGCAACACTATGGCTACACCTTC. Encoded protein: CASSSARGQHYGYTF. The full variable domain, its missing parts supplied by reference TRBV5-1 and TRBJ1-2, is KAGVTQTPRYLIKTRGQQVTLSCSPISGHRSVSWYQQTPGQGLQFLFEYFSETQRNKGNFPGRFSGRQFSNSRSEMNVSTLELGDSALYLCASSSARGQHYGYTFGSGTRLTVV.

V and J are TRBV14 and TRBJ2-1; D gene uncertain. V shed 7 bases and J shed 9 bases, with 16 bases lying between them. Germline lookup yields CDR1 SGHDN and CDR2 FVKESK. The CDR3 covers 13 residues. The CDR3 protein is CASTLLHLGEQFF. Here the CDR3 DNA reads TGTGCCAGCACCCTACTTCACCTTGGTGAGCAGTTCTTC.

The gene calls are TRBV30 and TRBJ1-5, with D perhaps matching TRBD1 (6 bases). This CDR3 comprises 15 residues. V shed 1 base and J shed 4 bases, with 14 bases lying between them. In germline, CDR1 is GTSNPN, CDR2 SVGIG (reference sequence). CDR3 DNA sequence: TGTGCCTGGAGTGCGCAGGGGTTAAGGAATCAGCCCCAGCATTTT. It codes for CAWSAQGLRNQPQHF. Full variable domain (outside the CDR3, taken from reference TRBV30 and TRBJ1-5): SQTIHQWPATLVQPVGSPLSLECTVEGTSNPNLYWYRQAAGRGLQLLFYSVGIGQISSEVPQNLSASRPQDRQFILSSKKLLLSDSGFYLCAWSAQGLRNQPQHFGDGTRLSIL.